The clone carrying this T cell receptor beta chain turned up a few times. Described time point: newly diagnosed GD, antithyroid drugs for less than 3 months. Researchers made the TCR library from RNA that was extracted from PBMCs. Losses at the gene ends were 6 bases for V and 3 bases for J; bases not matched to a gene: 10. The CDR3 covers 15 residues. The germline CDR1 and CDR2 sequences are MNHNS and SASEGT. The data are from a study of regulatory T cells in long-lasting Graves disease. Libraries of TCR beta came from iRepertoire HTBI primers plus Arm-PCR of CDR3 regions. TCRdb analysed the multiplex PCR reads with MiXCR anew, one entry per CDR3 protein. The sample lists about 380,000 distinct CDR3 sequences, 15% seen once, with about a fifth in the top ten.

The sequences come from peripheral blood mononuclear cells (PBMCs), collected at new diagnosis, from a patient treated with antithyroid drugs. The chain links TRBV6-1 to TRBJ2-7, with 8 bases matching TRBD1. This clonotype was sampled from a female donor with Graves disease. In DNA, the CDR3 is TGTGCCAGCAGACCCAACCCCACAGGGGGCTACGAGCAGTACTTC. Its protein is CASRPNPTGGYEQYF.